Shown below are 19 T cell receptor beta chains from a single sample sequenced in a study of blood T cell repertoires in COVID-19. Clones were read by immunoSEQ multiplex PCR, and TCRdb kept only the in-frame ones, dropping some. The table has around 50,000 clones, more than 80% seen once. Sequenced material: peripheral blood. The receptors were gathered from a human donor in a cohort sampled during active COVID-19.

The CDR3 DNA sequence: TGTGCCAGCTCAGATGCCTGGCGGGAGGGTTACGAGCAGTACTTC. Translating it yields CASSDAWREGYEQYF. The chain links TRBV18 to TRBJ2-7, with 9 bases matching TRBD2. There are 15 residues in the CDR3. With V trimmed by 5 bases and J by 4 bases, 9 bases remained unmatched. In germline, CDR1 is KGHSH, CDR2 LQKENI.

V and J are TRBV7-2 and TRBJ2-2, with D possibly matching TRBD1 (6 bases). The V end was cut by 4 bases, the J end by 2 bases, with 20 bases between. Germline CDR1 and CDR2: SGHTA and FQGNSA. The length of the CDR3 is 18 residues. The CDR3 spells CASSSSWEWGLNTGELFF. CDR3 coding DNA: TGTGCCAGCAGCTCTAGTTGGGAGTGGGGGCTCAACACCGGGGAGCTGTTTTTT.

This clone has only a few counts. The chain uses TRBV6-2 or TRBV6-3 and TRBJ2-7; 9 bases line up with TRBD1. V lost 0 bases and J lost 5; bases outside the gene matches: 5. This CDR3 has 15 residues. The germline CDR1 and CDR2 sequences are MNHEY and SVGEGT. CDR3 amino acids: CASSYSRDRVNEQYF. For the CDR3, the DNA is TGTGCCAGCAGTTACTCGAGGGACAGGGTCAACGAGCAGTACTTC.

This clone was seen a few times. The chain joins TRBV9 to TRBJ2-1, with 10 bases matching TRBD1. The CDR3 runs 14 residues. V shed 5 bases and J 9 bases; nucleotides not matched to a gene: 8. Germline-derived CDR1 and CDR2 are SGDLS and YYNGEE. CDR3 protein: CASREGTGVGEQFF. The CDR3 DNA is TGTGCCAGCAGGGAGGGGACAGGGGTGGGTGAGCAGTTCTTC.

DNA for the CDR3: TGTGCCAGCAGCCGAGGGCTGTGGCAGCCCCAGCATTTT. Its protein is CASSRGLWQPQHF. J is TRBJ1-5 and V is TRBV12-3 or TRBV12-4; D gene unclear. The V and J ends lost 6 bases and 7 bases respectively, with 13 bases between them. The CDR3 has 13 residues.

The chain has TRBV7-8 and TRBJ1-5; D might be TRBD1 (5 bases). From germline, CDR1 is SGHVS and CDR2 FQNEAQ. Between the trimmed V and J ends, which lost 5 bases and 0 bases, there was a span of 14 bases. The CDR3 is 16 amino acids. The CDR3 bases are TGTGCCAGCAGCCGCGACAGACTTTATAGCAATCAGCCCCAGCATTTT. Its translation is CASSRDRLYSNQPQHF. The complete variable domain, with remaining parts taken from reference TRBV7-8 and TRBJ1-5, reads GAGVSQSPRYKVAKRGQDVALRCDPISGHVSLFWYQQALGQGPEFLTYFQNEAQLDKSGLPSDRFFAERPEGSVSTLKIQRTQQEDSAVYLCASSRDRLYSNQPQHFGDGTRLSIL.

J is TRBJ1-3 and V is TRBV12-3 or TRBV12-4; D not resolved. Deletions cut 3 bases from V and 4 bases from J, with 4 bases between. This CDR3 spans 12 amino acids. The CDR3 DNA reads TGTGCCAGCAGTTTCGCGGGAAACACCATATATTTT. It translates to CASSFAGNTIYF.

V and J are TRBV2 and TRBJ1-2, with D possibly matching TRBD1 (5 bases). The V gene lost 5 bases and the J gene lost 4 bases, with 17 bases spanning the gap. The germline gives CDR1 SNHLY, CDR2 FYNNEI. This CDR3 is 15 amino acids long. CDR3 amino acids: CASSLGTGPTYGYTF. CDR3 DNA: TGTGCCAGCAGTCTTGGAACAGGACCGACCTATGGCTACACCTTC. The complete variable domain, with remaining parts taken from reference TRBV2 and TRBJ1-2, reads EPEVTQTPSHQVTQMGQEVILRCVPISNHLYFYWYRQILGQKVEFLVSFYNNEISEKSEIFDDQFSVERPDGSNFTLKIRSTKLEDSAMYFCASSLGTGPTYGYTFGSGTRLTVV.

This chain uses TRBV7-8 with TRBJ1-2; tentatively, D is TRBD1 (6 bases). The V end was cut by 2 bases, the J end by 8 bases, with 18 bases between. This CDR3 spans 15 amino acids. Germline lookup yields CDR1 SGHVS and CDR2 FQNEAQ. The CDR3 reads CASSLSGGDGQGYTF. The DNA for the CDR3 is TGTGCCAGCAGCTTATCGGGGGGGGATGGACAGGGCTACACCTTC.

The chain has TRBV4-2 and TRBJ2-7; 9 bases agree with TRBD2. Germline CDR1 and CDR2: LGHNA and YNFKEQ. The CDR3 length is 16 residues. Unmatched junction bases numbered 9, after V lost 0 bases and J lost 6 bases. For the CDR3, the DNA is TGTGCCAGCAGCCAAGATCATCTCGCGGGGGGGATCGAGCAGTACTTC. This translates into CASSQDHLAGGIEQYF.

This clone was seen a handful of times. The chain has TRBV4-1 and TRBJ1-5; perhaps TRBD1 as D (5 bases). CDR1 MGHRA and CDR2 YSYEKL come from the germline V gene. The germline V and J ends were trimmed by 1 base and 2 bases, with 15 bases remaining between them. The CDR3 extends over 17 amino acids. The chain's CDR3 is CASSQGITGAGNQPQHF. The CDR3 DNA follows: TGCGCCAGCAGCCAAGGAATCACAGGTGCGGGCAATCAGCCCCAGCATTTT.

The chain couples TRBV5-1 to TRBJ2-5, with 13 bases fitting TRBD2. V shed 4 bases, J shed 3 bases, and the junction held 6 bases outside the gene matches. Germline CDR1 is SGHRS and CDR2 is YFSETQ. The CDR3 runs to 16 residues. In DNA form, the CDR3 reads TGCGCCAGCAGCCGGGGACTAGCGGGGATAGAAGAGACCCAGTACTTC. Residues: CASSRGLAGIEETQYF. The complete variable domain, with remaining parts taken from reference TRBV5-1 and TRBJ2-5, reads KAGVTQTPRYLIKTRGQQVTLSCSPISGHRSVSWYQQTPGQGLQFLFEYFSETQRNKGNFPGRFSGRQFSNSRSEMNVSTLELGDSALYLCASSRGLAGIEETQYFGPGTRLLVL.

This rearrangement joins TRBV6-5 to TRBJ1-3; D is possibly TRBD1 (5 bases). Trimming left V 11 bases short and J 6 bases short, with 11 bases between. The CDR3 loop spans 11 amino acids. Per the germline V gene, CDR1 is MNHEY and CDR2 is SVGAGI. CDR3 loop: CAVGGVNTIYF. The CDR3 DNA is TGTGCCGTCGGGGGGGTAAACACCATATATTTT.

CDR3 coding DNA: TGTGCCAGCAGTTACTCGGGTGGACAGGGCTCAGATACGCAGTATTTT. Encoded protein: CASSYSGGQGSDTQYF. This sequence joins TRBV6-6 and TRBJ2-3, with 8 bases lining up with TRBD1. The V gene's germline CDR1 is MNHNY and CDR2 SVGAGI (reference sequence). This CDR3 contains 16 residues. J was trimmed by 4 bases and V by 0 bases; bases with no gene match: 6.

In DNA form, the CDR3 reads TGTGCCAGCAGCGACCGGGACAGGGTCTCCTACGAGCAGTACTTC. The encoded protein is CASSDRDRVSYEQYF. J is TRBJ2-7 and V is TRBV5-4, with 9 bases lining up with TRBD1. The CDR3 is made up of 15 amino acids. The germline CDR1 and CDR2 sequences are SGHNT and YYREEE (reference sequence). V lost 4 bases to trimming and J lost 0 bases; unmatched junction nucleotides: 5.

This chain connects TRBV9 to TRBJ2-7, with a possible D match to TRBD2 (5 bases). In germline, CDR1 is SGDLS, CDR2 YYNGEE. The CDR3 is made up of 15 amino acids. The V gene lost 1 base and the J gene lost 3 bases, with 14 bases spanning the gap. CDR3 protein: CASSVFPGRGYEQYF. The DNA of the CDR3 is TGTGCCAGCAGCGTATTTCCGGGGAGAGGCTACGAGCAGTACTTC.

The chain carries TRBV4-1 and TRBJ1-4, with 8 bases identical to TRBD1. The germline gives CDR1 MGHRA, CDR2 YSYEKL. V lost 0 bases, J lost 8 bases, and 8 bases stayed unmatched. CDR3 size: 16 residues. The chain's CDR3 is CASSQDQYRGREKLFF. The DNA for the CDR3 is TGCGCCAGCAGCCAAGATCAGTACAGGGGGAGGGAAAAACTGTTTTTT.

V usage is TRBV4-1 and J usage is TRBJ1-4; 7 positions match TRBD1. The CDR3 is made up of 15 amino acids. Germline V gene data show CDR1 as MGHRA and CDR2 as YSYEKL. V lost 5 bases to trimming and J lost 4 bases; unmatched junction nucleotides: 7. The CDR3 here is CASSSPQGVNEKLFF. Here the CDR3 DNA reads TGCGCCAGCAGCTCACCGCAGGGGGTTAATGAAAAACTGTTTTTT.

The rearrangement joins TRBV14 to TRBJ2-7; 11 bases fit TRBD1. V lost 4 bases, J lost 3 bases, and 8 bases stayed unmatched. Germline assignment: CDR1 SGHDN and CDR2 FVKESK. The CDR3 totals 16 residues. This chain's CDR3 is CASSLGQGAPLYEQYF. In DNA, the CDR3 is TGTGCCAGCAGCCTCGGACAGGGGGCCCCTCTCTACGAGCAGTACTTC.